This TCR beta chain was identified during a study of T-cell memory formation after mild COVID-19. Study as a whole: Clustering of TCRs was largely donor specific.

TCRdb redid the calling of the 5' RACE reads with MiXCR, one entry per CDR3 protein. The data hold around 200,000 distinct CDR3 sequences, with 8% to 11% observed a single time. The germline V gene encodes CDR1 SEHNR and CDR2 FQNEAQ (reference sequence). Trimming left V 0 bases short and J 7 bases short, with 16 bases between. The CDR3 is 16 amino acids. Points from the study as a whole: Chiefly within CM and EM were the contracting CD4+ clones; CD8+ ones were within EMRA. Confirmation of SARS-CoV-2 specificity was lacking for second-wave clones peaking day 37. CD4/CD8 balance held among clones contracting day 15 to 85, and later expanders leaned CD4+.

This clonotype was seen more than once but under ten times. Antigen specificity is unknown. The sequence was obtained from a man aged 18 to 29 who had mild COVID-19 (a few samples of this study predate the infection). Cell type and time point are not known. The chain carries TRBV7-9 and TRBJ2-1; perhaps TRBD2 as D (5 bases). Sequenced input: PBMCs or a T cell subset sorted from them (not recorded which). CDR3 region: CASSLALQSSGNEQFF. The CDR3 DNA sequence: TGTGCCAGCAGCTTAGCCCTCCAGTCCTCGGGGAATGAGCAGTTCTTC.